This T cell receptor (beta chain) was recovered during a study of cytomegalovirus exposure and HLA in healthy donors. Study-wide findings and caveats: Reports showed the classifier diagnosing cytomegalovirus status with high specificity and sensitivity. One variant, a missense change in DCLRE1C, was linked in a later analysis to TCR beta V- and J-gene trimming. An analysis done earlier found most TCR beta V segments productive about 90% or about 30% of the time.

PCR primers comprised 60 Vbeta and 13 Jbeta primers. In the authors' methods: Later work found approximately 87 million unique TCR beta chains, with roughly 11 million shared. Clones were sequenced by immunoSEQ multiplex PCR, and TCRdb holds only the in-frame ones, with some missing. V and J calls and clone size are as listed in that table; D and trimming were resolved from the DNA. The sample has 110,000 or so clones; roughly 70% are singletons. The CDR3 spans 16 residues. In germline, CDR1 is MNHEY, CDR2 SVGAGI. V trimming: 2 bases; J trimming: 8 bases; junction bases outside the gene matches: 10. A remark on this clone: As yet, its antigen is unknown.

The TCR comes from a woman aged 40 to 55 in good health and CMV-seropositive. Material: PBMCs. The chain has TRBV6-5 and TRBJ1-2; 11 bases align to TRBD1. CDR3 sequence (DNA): TGTGCCAGCAGTTACGACACCGGACAGGGGGCAGTAGGCTACACCTTC. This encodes CASSYDTGQGAVGYTF.